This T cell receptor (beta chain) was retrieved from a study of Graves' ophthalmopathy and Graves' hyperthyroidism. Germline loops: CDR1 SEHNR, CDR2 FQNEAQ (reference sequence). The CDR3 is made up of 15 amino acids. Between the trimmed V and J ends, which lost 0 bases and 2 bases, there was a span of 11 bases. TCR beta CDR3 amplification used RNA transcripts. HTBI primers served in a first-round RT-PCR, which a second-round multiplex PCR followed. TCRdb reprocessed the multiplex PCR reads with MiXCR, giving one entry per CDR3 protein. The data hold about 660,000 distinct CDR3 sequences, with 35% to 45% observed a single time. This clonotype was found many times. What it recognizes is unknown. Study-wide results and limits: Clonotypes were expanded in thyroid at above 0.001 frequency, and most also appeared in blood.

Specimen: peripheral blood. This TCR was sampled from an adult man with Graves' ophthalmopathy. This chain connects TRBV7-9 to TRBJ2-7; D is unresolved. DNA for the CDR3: TGTGCCAGCAGCTTAGCAGGGCGATCCCCCTACGAGCAGTACTTC. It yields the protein CASSLAGRSPYEQYF.